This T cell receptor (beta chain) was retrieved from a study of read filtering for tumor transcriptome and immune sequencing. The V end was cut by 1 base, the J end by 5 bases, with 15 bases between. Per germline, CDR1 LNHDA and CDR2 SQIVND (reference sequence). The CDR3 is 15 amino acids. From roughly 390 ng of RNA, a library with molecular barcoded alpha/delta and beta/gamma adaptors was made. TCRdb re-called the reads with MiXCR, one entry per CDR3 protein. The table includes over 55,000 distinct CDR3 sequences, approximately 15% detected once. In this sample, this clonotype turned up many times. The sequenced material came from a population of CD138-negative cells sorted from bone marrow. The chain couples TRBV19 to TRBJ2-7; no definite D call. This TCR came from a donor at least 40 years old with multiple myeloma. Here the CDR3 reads CASSIGAGLRNEQYF. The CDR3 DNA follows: TGTGCCAGTAGTATAGGTGCAGGCCTAAGGAACGAGCAGTACTTC.